The 26 T cell receptor beta chains below all came from one sample that was sequenced in a study. TCRdb keeps only in-frame clones here, not all; method: immunoSEQ multiplex PCR. This sample has 68,000 or so clones; roughly 93% occur once, and the top ten carry roughly 4.2%. The sample comprised PBMCs. All receptors derive from a man in his forties with rheumatoid arthritis.

This chain uses TRBV6-5 with TRBJ1-1; D gene ambiguous. CDR3 size: 14 residues. Per the germline V gene, CDR1 is MNHEY and CDR2 is SVGAGI. V lost 5 bases and J lost 4, with 14 bases in between. The DNA of the CDR3 is TGTGCCAGCAGTACCGATATAGGAGTCACTGAAGCTTTCTTT. It encodes CASSTDIGVTEAFF.

The chain recombines TRBV3-1 (or the pseudogene TRBV3-2) with TRBJ2-7; maybe TRBD1 (6 bases). V was clipped by 5 bases and J by 2 bases, with 19 bases between them. This CDR3 has 16 amino acids. CDR1 and CDR2 from the germline V gene are LGHDT and YNNKEL (reference sequence). In nucleotides, the CDR3 is TGTGCCAGCAGCGACCCCCAGGGGTATGGGACCTACGAGCAGTACTTC. It is translated as CASSDPQGYGTYEQYF.

The chain joins TRBV5-6 to TRBJ1-4; D remains unclear. This CDR3 has 15 residues. From germline, CDR1 is SGHDT and CDR2 YYEEEE. The ends were cut back, 6 bases at V and 0 bases at J, with 12 bases in the middle. The CDR3 region is CASTEVGATNEKLFF. CDR3 in DNA: TGTGCCAGCACCGAGGTCGGGGCAACTAATGAAAAACTGTTTTTT.

The chain uses TRBV19 and TRBJ1-6; D is uncertain. Germline assignment: CDR1 LNHDA and CDR2 SQIVND (reference sequence). Trimming removed 9 bases at V and 0 bases at J, with 12 bases between. This CDR3 region has 15 residues. In DNA, the CDR3 is TGTGCCAGCTGTACACTGAGCTCCTATAATTCACCCCTCCACTTT. Its translation is CASCTLSSYNSPLHF.

The gene calls are TRBV13 and TRBJ2-7; the match to TRBD1 covers 7 bases. With 5 bases clipped from V and 2 bases from J, the junction kept 6 bases outside the gene matches. CDR1 is PRHDT and CDR2 is FYEKMQ in the germline V gene (reference sequence). CDR3 length: 14 residues. CDR3 DNA sequence: TGTGCCAGCAGCACGTCCGGGACAGCCTACGAGCAGTACTTC. It encodes CASSTSGTAYEQYF.

The chain employs TRBV7-9 and TRBJ1-1; D remains unclear. Trimming took 2 bases from V and 4 from J, leaving 23 bases between them. CDR3 length equals 18 residues. Germline V CDR1 and CDR2: SEHNR, FQNEAQ (reference sequence). DNA of the CDR3: TGTGCCAGCAGCTTATTCTCAGCTATTATTCGGAGAGGCACTGAAGCTTTCTTT. Its protein product is CASSLFSAIIRRGTEAFF.

The V gene is TRBV11-2, the J gene TRBJ2-5, with 8 bases identical to TRBD2. This CDR3 spans 16 amino acids. V shed 2 bases, J shed 7 bases, and the junction held 12 bases outside the gene matches. Germline V gene sequence: CDR1 SGHAT, CDR2 FQNNGV. The CDR3 region has the DNA TGTGCCAGCAGCTTAAGTCCCGGGGGGGCGTGGGGGACCCAGTACTTC. Its protein product is CASSLSPGGAWGTQYF.

J is TRBJ2-5 and V is TRBV4-3; D remains unclear. Between the trimmed V and J ends, which lost 1 base and 5 bases, there was a span of 14 bases. Germline CDR1 LGHNA, CDR2 YSLEER. CDR3 length equals 15 residues. The CDR3 loop reads CASSQVRTELETQYF. CDR3 bases: TGCGCCAGCAGCCAAGTCCGGACCGAGTTGGAGACCCAGTACTTC.

The chain employs TRBV4-1 and TRBJ2-5, with TRBD2 as a possible D gene (7 bases). Trimming pared 4 bases from V and 4 bases from J, leaving 19 bases between. This CDR3 region has 16 residues. Germline lookup yields CDR1 MGHRA and CDR2 YSYEKL. The CDR3 is CASSPIAGRGLETQYF. CDR3 DNA: TGCGCCAGCAGCCCTATAGCGGGCAGGGGCCTAGAGACCCAGTACTTC.

This clone was seen just once. The chain uses TRBV7-3 and TRBJ1-2, with 10 nucleotides matching TRBD1. Losses at the gene ends were 4 bases for V and 14 bases for J; bases not matched to a gene: 10. The germline V gene has CDR1 SGHTA and CDR2 FQGTGA. The CDR3 is made up of 13 amino acids. CDR3 residues: CASSSSGTGVVTF. CDR3 nucleotides: TGTGCCAGCAGCTCCTCCGGGACAGGGGTAGTTACCTTC.

The chain carries TRBV21-1 and TRBJ2-1; the table's D gene call, TRBD2, was not cross checked with the DNA. TRBV21-1 is a known pseudogene. This CDR3 spans 13 amino acids. Written as DNA, the CDR3 is TGTGCCAGCAGCAAGTGCCCGGAGAATGAGCAGTTCTTC. Its translation: CASSKCPENEQFF.

J is TRBJ2-7 and V is TRBV25-1; D is unresolved. Germline lookup yields CDR1 MGHDK and CDR2 SYGVNS. V lost 2 bases, J lost 2 bases, and 13 bases lay in between. This CDR3 is 15 amino acids long. The CDR3 DNA reads as TGTGCCAGCAGTGAAGAAGAGACACTTCCCTACGAGCAGTACTTC. It codes for CASSEEETLPYEQYF.

This clone was recorded once. The rearrangement joins TRBV11-1 to TRBJ2-1; 8 nucleotides align to TRBD2. Looked up from germline, CDR1 is SGHAT and CDR2 is FQDESV (reference sequence). This CDR3 contains 14 residues. J lost 4 bases, V lost 4 bases, and 3 bases had no gene match. The CDR3 DNA reads as TGTGCCAGCAGCTACATAGCGGGGTACAATGAGCAGTTCTTC. Translation: CASSYIAGYNEQFF.

The V gene is TRBV20-1, the J gene TRBJ1-5; D unresolved. Germline assignment: CDR1 DFQATT and CDR2 SNEGSKA (reference sequence). The CDR3 is made up of 14 amino acids. The V and J ends lost 3 bases and 5 bases respectively, with 14 bases between them. CDR3 in DNA: TGCAGTGCTAGTCGTGGAGGCGGAGATCAGCCCCAGCATTTT. This gives the protein CSASRGGGDQPQHF.

This chain connects TRBV30 to TRBJ1-4, with 8 bases lining up with TRBD1. Germline assignment: CDR1 GTSNPN and CDR2 SVGIG (reference sequence). The V segment lost 1 base and the J segment 6 bases; nucleotides outside the gene matches: 4. The CDR3 runs to 14 residues. CDR3 amino acids: CAWSGQGFYEKLFF. CDR3 sequence (DNA): TGTGCCTGGAGTGGACAGGGGTTTTATGAAAAACTGTTTTTT.

The V and J genes are TRBV4-3 and TRBJ2-1; 12 nucleotides line up with TRBD2. Germline values: CDR1 LGHNA, CDR2 YSLEER. CDR3 size: 15 residues. Trimming at V came to 5 bases and at J to 9 bases, leaving 8 bases not matched to a gene. The CDR3, as DNA: TGCGCCAGCAGCTCACAGACTAGCGGGAGTTTTGAGCAGTTCTTC. It specifies CASSSQTSGSFEQFF.

The chain is built from TRBV11-2 and TRBJ2-5, with 11 bases aligning to TRBD2. The CDR3 runs to 15 residues. V gave up 5 bases and J gave up 5 bases; unmatched junction bases: 7. The germline V gene encodes CDR1 SGHAT and CDR2 FQNNGV. The CDR3 nucleotides read TGTGCCAGCAGCAGACAACTAGCGGGAGACGAGACCCAGTACTTC. Protein: CASSRQLAGDETQYF.

The genes are TRBV20-1 and TRBJ1-1; 8 bases are shared with TRBD1. Germline CDR1 reads DFQATT; CDR2 reads SNEGSKA (reference sequence). The CDR3 contains 10 residues. V was pared by 5 bases and J by 11 bases, with 4 bases of the junction left unmatched. The CDR3 nucleotides are TGCAGTGCTCCGGACAGGGCTGCTTTCTTT. Its translation: CSAPDRAAFF.

The chain has TRBV4-3 and TRBJ2-7; no clear D gene. With 0 bases removed from V and 3 bases from J, the gap between germline ends came to 9 bases. Germline-derived CDR1 and CDR2 are LGHNA and YSLEER. The CDR3 runs to 14 residues. CDR3 protein: CASSQDSGFYEQYF. CDR3 nucleotides: TGCGCCAGCAGCCAAGATAGTGGCTTCTACGAGCAGTACTTC.

The chain couples TRBV6-4 to TRBJ2-3, with 11 nucleotides matching TRBD2. The germline V gene has CDR1 MRHNA and CDR2 SNTAGT. The CDR3 covers 15 residues. The junction had 2 bases not matched to a gene; V was cut back by 0 bases and J by 6 bases. CDR3 sequence reads: CASSDSTSGVDTQYF. CDR3 nucleotides: TGTGCCAGCAGTGACTCGACTAGCGGGGTGGATACGCAGTATTTT.

The V gene is TRBV5-1, the J gene TRBJ1-2; no clear D gene. Germline V gene sequence: CDR1 SGHRS, CDR2 YFSETQ. This CDR3 is built from 17 residues. V was pared by 0 bases and J by 4 bases, with 19 bases between. The CDR3 DNA reads TGCGCCAGCAGCTTGGGTGGAGCGCCACAACAAGGCTATGGCTACACCTTC. Protein product: CASSLGGAPQQGYGYTF.

The chain's CDR3 is CASSLAIFAGDLQDTQYF. The CDR3 DNA follows: TGTGCCAGCAGCTTAGCGATTTTTGCGGGAGATTTGCAAGATACGCAGTATTTT. This sequence joins TRBV7-6 and TRBJ2-3, with 7 bases aligning to TRBD2. In germline, CDR1 is SGHVS, CDR2 FNYEAQ. The CDR3 totals 18 residues. J lost 5 bases, V lost 0 bases, and 14 bases had no gene match.

V gene TRBV18 combines with J gene TRBJ2-3; D not certain. Germline V CDR1 and CDR2: KGHSH, LQKENI. The CDR3 is made up of 15 amino acids. Trimming cost V 3 bases and J 2 bases, with 12 bases left between them. The chain's CDR3 is CASSPSGPLTDTQYF. The CDR3 coding sequence is TGTGCCAGCTCACCTTCAGGCCCTCTCACAGATACGCAGTATTTT.

A single count supports this clone. The gene calls are TRBV19 and TRBJ2-5, with D perhaps assigned TRBD1 or TRBD2 (7 bases each). The CDR3 extends over 15 amino acids. V lost 6 bases, J lost 4 bases, and 18 bases lay in between. Germline V gene data show CDR1 as LNHDA and CDR2 as SQIVND (reference sequence). CDR3 sequence: CASRTGSGGVETQYF. The CDR3 nucleotides are TGTGCCAGTAGAACGGGTTCAGGGGGGGTAGAGACCCAGTACTTC. The full variable domain, with the rest looked up from reference TRBV19 and TRBJ2-5, is DGGITQSPKYLFRKEGQNVTLSCEQNLNHDAMYWYRQDPGQGLRLIYYSQIVNDFQKGDIAEGYSVSREKKESFPLTVTSAQKNPTAFYLCASRTGSGGVETQYFGPGTRLLVL.

The genes are TRBV9 and TRBJ2-7; a possible D gene is TRBD2 (5 bases). The germline CDR1 and CDR2 sequences are SGDLS and YYNGEE. There are 11 residues in the CDR3. With 5 bases removed from V and 5 bases from J, the gap between germline ends came to 8 bases. CDR3 nucleotide sequence: TGTGCCAGCAGTGCGGGCCACGAGCAGTACTTC. Translated, it gives CASSAGHEQYF.

V gene TRBV27 combines with J gene TRBJ1-5; the match to TRBD1 covers 10 bases. V lost 4 bases to trimming and J lost 4 bases; unmatched junction nucleotides: 1. The CDR3 totals 14 residues. CDR1 MNHEY and CDR2 SMNVEV come from the germline V gene (reference sequence). CDR3 residues: CASSSGQGNQPQHF. The DNA for the CDR3 is TGTGCCAGCAGTTCGGGACAGGGGAATCAGCCCCAGCATTTT.